This entry describes one TCR beta chain. What it binds is unknown. The entry originates in a study of vaccination effects on CD4 cells after COVID-19. On the study more broadly: ViraFEST used viral peptide pools to expand antigen-specific CD4+ T cells before sequencing.

This CDR3 comprises 17 residues. Germline V CDR1 and CDR2: PRHDT, FYEKMQ (reference sequence). V lost 2 bases and J lost 5; bases outside the gene matches: 8. Scientists isolated CD4+ T cells after a roughly nine-day culture period ended. Each participant was administered two doses of either the BNT162b2 or the mRNA-1273 vaccine. IL-2 medium supplanted half the medium on days 3 and 7. The method was immunoSEQ multiplex PCR; TCRdb's version includes in-frame clones alone and lacks a portion of them. The profile shows tens of thousands of clones, around 73% of them singletons. This chain links TRBV13 with TRBJ2-7; 14 nucleotides line up with TRBD2. This material consisted of CD4+ T cells from PBMCs cultured without peptide, taken after COVID-19 vaccination. This clonotype originated in a human donor who received a COVID-19 vaccine. This CDR3 reads CASSLSRLAGGLNEQYV. For the CDR3, the DNA is TGTGCCAGCAGCTTATCACGACTAGCGGGGGGGCTAAACGAGCAGTACGTC.